The T cell receptor (beta chain) described here comes from a study of shared clonotypes between healthy human individuals (dated by TCRdb to the early 2020s). Study-level background: The cohort included a few men and a couple of women between 18 and 49 years of age. For each donor, CD4 naive and CD4 memory were each run on three plates, CD8 naive on two plates, and CD8 memory on one plate. Blood TCR repertoires of roughly five healthy adults were deeply sequenced to estimate repertoire size and the extent of clonotype sharing between individuals. Libraries were prepared and TCR repertoires were sequenced by different laboratories using diverse techniques, in order to increase sequencing depth and limit assay-specific biases. Per donor, leukapheresis produced somewhere between about 0.8 and 9 billion PBMCs. Study-wide conclusions, independent of this receptor: Around 5.4% of naive CD4, more than 3% of naive CD8, roughly 2.5% of memory CD4, and approximately 0.39% of memory CD8 clonotypes were shared across a handful of donors. Compared with non-shared clonotypes, clonotypes shared by all four sorted-subset donors had higher generation probabilities. Sampling was limited to blood, and TCR repertoires in tissue likely differ from TCR repertoires in blood. Based on pairwise subsampling, the degree of clonotype sharing among donors was expected to be affected by sequencing depth. Because the study included only a small number of donors, the genetic and exposure-history diversity represented was limited. Naive subsets generally had larger estimated clonotype richness than memory subsets. Even with the large sequencing depth, rarefaction of the sorted-subset datasets indicated that sequencing was incomplete.

With regard to this clone: Its target antigen remains unknown. It has no much larger one-base neighbor in the sample; base qualities were not kept.

Relative to germline, V is 3 bases shorter and J is 2 bases shorter, with 7 bases between their ends. The CDR3 covers 13 residues, taking in both the cysteine and the phenylalanine. Just CDR3 DNA is preserved here, 39 bases in frame from base 1. In the germline V gene, CDR1 corresponds to SGHTA and CDR2 to FQGNSA. TCR CDR3 regions were amplified from genomic DNA by multiplex PCR using the deep immunoSEQ assay. Genomic DNA extracted from each cell subset was distributed evenly over all wells of several immunoSEQ 96-well plates, and each plate served as one replicate. For sorted subsets, each replicate PCR was loaded with approximately 0.2 ug genomic DNA, equivalent to 30,000 or so T cell genomes. The purified libraries were quantified using a Qubit 3.0 fluorometer, sized with a Bioanalyzer 2100, and then quantified again using the KAPA Library Quantification kit. Every immunoSEQ 96-well plate was sequenced on a separate single-read 150-cycle Illumina NextSeq 550 flow cell. Per the authors' processing: The immunoSEQ output contained only junctional sequences without quality scores, so filtering could not match that applied to full-length reads. Sequences were annotated with PyIR, a Python wrapper for IgBLAST v1.9, and V/J genes and CDR3 were assigned using IMGT germline references. Reads were removed for weak V/J assignments (E-value above 1e-6), missing CDR3, stop codons, out-of-frame junctions, or ambiguous translated residues. A V3J clonotype was defined by an identical inferred V gene, J gene, and CDR3 amino acid sequence. The percentage overlap between two repertoires was calculated by dividing the number of shared unique clonotypes by the size of the smaller repertoire. RTK rarefaction, the Chao1 estimator, and Recon v2.1 estimates of unobserved clonotypes were used to assess repertoire richness. Generation probabilities for all TCRbeta clonotypes obtained by the gDNA method from a handful of donors were computed using OLGA. Imported from immuneACCESS, the table was reduced by TCRdb to in-frame sequences with V and J called. These copies leave out some clones; in studies compared against another copy, an unresolved V gene accounts for under half, and the cause of the remainder is not known. Clone size and V and J calls were adopted from that table, with D and trimming inferred from the DNA. A total of millions of clones appear in this sample, more than 90% of them only once. Jointly, the top ten make up roughly 0.14% of the sample.

Donors were healthy HIV-negative adults with no recently reported acute infections or vaccinations. Every donor was a Caucasian adult residing in Nashville, Tennessee, USA. CD4+ T cells were enriched through magnetic negative selection, after which naive cells were positively selected on CD45RA and the remaining negative fraction served as the memory subset. Blood was obtained by leukapheresis, after which PBMCs were separated by Ficoll-Histopaque density gradient centrifugation and cryopreserved in liquid nitrogen vapor phase. Analytical flow cytometry was used to check the purity and quantity of each magnetically sorted T cell population. Each sorted fraction had its genomic DNA isolated and then quantified by UV absorbance on a Nanodrop 2000c.

The chain is made from TRBV7-2 and TRBJ2-5; the D gene assignment is ambiguous. The receptor's source is a man younger than 30 in good health. The sample taken for sequencing was naive CD4+ T cells sorted from blood. In light of the paper, this sample's cell subset or site label describes: CD45RA+ positively selected. The nucleotide sequence is TGTGCCAGCAGCTTCCCGAATCAAGAGACCCAGTACTTC. Translated, this gives CASSFPNQETQYF.